This TCR beta chain was recorded in a study of cytomegalovirus exposure and HLA in healthy donors. Healthy bone marrow donors made up the cohort. 13 Jbeta primers and 60 Vbeta primers were used for the PCR. Generated by immunoSEQ multiplex PCR, the TCRdb table keeps only in-frame clones and is missing some. Among fewer than 350,000 clones listed, about 90% were seen once. With regard to this clone: The target antigen is unknown.

Trimming removed 0 bases from V and 4 bases from J; junction bases left unmatched: 11. Germline V lookup: CDR1 SGHRS, CDR2 YFSETQ. The CDR3 runs to 18 residues. Study-wide findings and caveats: Cytomegalovirus status was reportedly diagnosed by the classifier with high specificity and sensitivity. A list of about 180 TCR beta chains associated with cytomegalovirus was given. Later analysis suggested most CMV-associated TCR beta chains were HLA-restricted.

Sequencing was carried out using PBMCs. The V gene is TRBV5-1, the J gene TRBJ1-1, with 11 bases matching TRBD1. This receptor was identified in a woman under 30 in good health and CMV-seronegative. The CDR3 coding sequence is TGCGCCAGCAGCTTGGATTTAAGCGGGACAGGGGGACCCACTGAAGCTTTCTTT. Amino acids: CASSLDLSGTGGPTEAFF.